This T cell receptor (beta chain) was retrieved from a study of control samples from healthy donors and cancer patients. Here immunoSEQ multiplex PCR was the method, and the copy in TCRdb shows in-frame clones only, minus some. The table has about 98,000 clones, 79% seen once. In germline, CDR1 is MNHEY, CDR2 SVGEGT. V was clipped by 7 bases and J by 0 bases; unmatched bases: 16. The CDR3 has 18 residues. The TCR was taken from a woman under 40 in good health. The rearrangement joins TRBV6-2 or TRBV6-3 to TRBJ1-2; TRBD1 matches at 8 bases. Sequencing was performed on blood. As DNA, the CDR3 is TGTGCCAGCATCCCCGCGGGCGCAGGGGGCTTCTCTAACTATGGCTACACCTTC. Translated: CASIPAGAGGFSNYGYTF.